The 32 T cell receptor beta chains reported below all come from one sample, sequenced in a study of identical twins. TCRdb re-derived calls from the 5' RACE reads in MiXCR, one entry per CDR3 protein. The sample comprises 400,000 to 500,000 distinct CDR3 sequences, under 20% of which are singletons, and 12% rests with the top ten. The source material was naive T cells sorted from blood. The receptors originated from a man in his fifties in good health.

This clonotype has at least ten counts. This chain links TRBV5-1 with TRBJ2-7; 8 bases line up with TRBD1. V shed 0 bases and J 4 bases; nucleotides not matched to a gene: 6. Germline CDR1 SGHRS, CDR2 YFSETQ. The CDR3 sequence is 15 residues long. The CDR3 loop is CASSLGQGTGYEQYF. In DNA, the CDR3 is TGCGCCAGCAGCTTGGGACAGGGGACAGGTTACGAGCAGTACTTC.

CDR3 nucleotides: TGTGCCAGCAGCGCTCGCCGGGACAGGGACCCAGATACGCAGTATTTT. This sequence encodes CASSARRDRDPDTQYF. This chain uses TRBV7-8 with TRBJ2-3; TRBD1 aligns across 9 bases. V trimming: 5 bases; J trimming: 4 bases; junction bases outside the gene matches: 10. CDR1 is SGHVS, CDR2 FQNEAQ, per germline. This CDR3 is built from 16 residues.

This chain joins TRBV6-2 or TRBV6-3 and TRBJ2-7; tentative D call: TRBD2 (6 bases). CDR1 and CDR2 from the germline V gene are MNHEY and SVGEGT. Trimming left V 2 bases short and J 4 bases short, with 9 bases between. The CDR3 totals 13 residues. Here the CDR3 reads CASSYVEGYEQYF. As DNA, the CDR3 is TGTGCCAGCAGTTACGTGGAGGGATACGAGCAGTACTTC.

This clonotype has a count of ten or more. This chain connects TRBV11-1 to TRBJ2-7, with TRBD1 matching over 10 bases. V trimming: 5 bases; J trimming: 0 bases; junction bases outside the gene matches: 7. The CDR3 spans 16 residues. Germline CDR1 is SGHAT and CDR2 is FQDESV (reference sequence). CDR3 loop: CASSQPTGGHSYEQYF. CDR3 bases: TGTGCCAGCAGCCAACCGACAGGGGGCCACTCCTACGAGCAGTACTTC.

The chain uses TRBV4-1 and TRBJ2-2; D might be TRBD2 (6 bases). V was shortened by 4 bases and J by 5 bases, with 14 bases between the two germline ends. The V gene's germline CDR1 is MGHRA and CDR2 YSYEKL. This CDR3 comprises 15 residues. The CDR3 spells CASSRQIGTTGELFF. The CDR3 DNA reads as TGCGCCAGCAGCCGGCAAATCGGGACTACCGGGGAGCTGTTTTTT.

Many counts were recorded for this clonotype. The chain employs TRBV5-1 and TRBJ2-6; 10 bases are shared with TRBD2. J gave up 0 bases and V 4 bases, and 10 bases lay outside the gene matches. In germline, CDR1 is SGHRS, CDR2 YFSETQ. This CDR3 has 19 amino acids. The CDR3 sequence is CASSLRSSGGTSGANVLTF. The CDR3 nucleotides read TGCGCCAGCAGCCTTAGGTCTAGCGGGGGCACCTCTGGGGCCAACGTCCTGACTTTC. Drawing the rest from reference TRBV5-1 and TRBJ2-6, the complete variable domain is KAGVTQTPRYLIKTRGQQVTLSCSPISGHRSVSWYQQTPGQGLQFLFEYFSETQRNKGNFPGRFSGRQFSNSRSEMNVSTLELGDSALYLCASSLRSSGGTSGANVLTFGAGSRLTVL.

At least ten counts were recorded for this clonotype. CDR3 loop: CASSLKSGASTDTQYF. Written as DNA, the CDR3 is TGCGCCAGCAGCTTGAAGAGCGGGGCTAGCACAGATACGCAGTATTTT. V and J are TRBV5-1 and TRBJ2-3, with TRBD2 matching over 7 bases. J was trimmed by 0 bases and V by 1 base; bases with no gene match: 5. CDR1 is SGHRS, CDR2 YFSETQ, per germline. The CDR3 consists of 16 residues.

This clonotype was recorded a few times. The V gene is TRBV29-1, the J gene TRBJ1-1; D perhaps matches TRBD1 (5 bases). CDR1 and CDR2 (germline): SQVTM, ANQGSEA. The CDR3 runs to 12 residues. V lost 7 bases to trimming and J lost 4 bases, with 13 bases between them. The CDR3, as DNA: TGCAGCGGAGGACACGGGACCACTGAAGCTTTCTTT. Encoded protein: CSGGHGTTEAFF.

This clonotype was counted a few times. The chain has TRBV5-5 and TRBJ2-3; D could derive from TRBD1 or TRBD2 (5 bases each). Germline V gene data show CDR1 as SGHKS and CDR2 as YYEKEE (reference sequence). The V end was cut by 2 bases, the J end by 0 bases, with 7 bases between. The CDR3 consists of 14 residues. The CDR3 is CASSLRDSTDTQYF. Written as DNA, the CDR3 is TGTGCCAGCAGCTTAAGGGACAGCACAGATACGCAGTATTTT.

The chain joins TRBV19 to TRBJ1-4; weak D call: TRBD1 (5 bases). The germline V gene has CDR1 LNHDA and CDR2 SQIVND (reference sequence). The length of the CDR3 is 14 residues. Between the trimmed V and J ends, which lost 2 bases and 8 bases, there was a span of 12 bases. CDR3 region: CASSIQGWGEKLFF. CDR3 in DNA: TGTGCCAGTAGTATACAGGGATGGGGCGAAAAACTGTTTTTT.

Many counts were recorded for this clonotype. The chain links TRBV20-1 to TRBJ2-7, with TRBD1 matching over 7 bases. This CDR3 has 14 residues. Germline CDR1 is DFQATT and CDR2 is SNEGSKA (reference sequence). J lost 0 bases, V lost 5 bases, and 7 bases had no gene match. CDR3: CSADLRQGSYEQYF. The CDR3 nucleotides read TGCAGTGCTGATTTACGACAGGGCTCCTACGAGCAGTACTTC.

CDR3 coding DNA: TGTGCCAGCAGCCGGGGACGTACCTTGCACGAGCAGTACTTC. It encodes CASSRGRTLHEQYF. V usage is TRBV12-3 or TRBV12-4 and J usage is TRBJ2-7; possibly TRBD1 or TRBD2 for D (5 bases each). The V and J ends lost 6 bases and 5 bases respectively, with 17 bases between them. CDR3 length: 14 residues.

Only a few counts were recorded for this clonotype. V is TRBV6-5 and J is TRBJ1-6, with D possibly TRBD1 on 6 matching bases. Trimming shortened V by 0 bases and J by 8 bases, and 11 bases separated the two germline ends. The CDR3 is 15 amino acids. Germline-derived CDR1 and CDR2 are MNHEY and SVGAGI. CDR3: CASSYSRKGDSPLHF. DNA of the CDR3: TGTGCCAGCAGTTACTCTCGGAAGGGGGATTCACCCCTCCACTTT.

V gene TRBV28 combines with J gene TRBJ2-3; D call uncertain. Germline V gene sequence: CDR1 MDHEN, CDR2 SYDVKM. V lost 6 bases, J lost 0 bases, and 13 bases lay in between. The CDR3 length is 15 residues. The CDR3 reads CASSSFVGSTDTQYF. The DNA for the CDR3 is TGTGCCAGCAGCTCCTTTGTGGGGAGCACAGATACGCAGTATTTT.

This clonotype was observed at least ten times. The gene calls are TRBV15 and TRBJ2-1; D tentatively reads TRBD1 or TRBD2 (6 bases each). V was clipped by 0 bases and J by 5 bases, with 17 bases between them. In germline, CDR1 is LNHNV, CDR2 YYDKDF (reference sequence). CDR3 length: 17 residues. In DNA, the CDR3 is TGTGCCACCAGCAGAGATCCCGGGGGCAGTTCCAACAATGAGCAGTTCTTC. Translation: CATSRDPGGSSNNEQFF.

This clonotype was detected many times. This chain uses TRBV20-1 with TRBJ2-1; TRBD1 is a possible D gene (6 bases). The CDR3 is made up of 13 amino acids. Germline V gene lookup returns CDR1 DFQATT and CDR2 SNEGSKA (reference sequence). Trimming cost V 5 bases and J 3 bases, with 11 bases left between them. Here the CDR3 reads CSASGDHYNEQFF. The CDR3 DNA reads TGCAGTGCTTCAGGGGACCACTACAATGAGCAGTTCTTC.

This clonotype was seen ten or more times. The V call is TRBV6-6, the J call TRBJ1-1, with no clear D. CDR1 is MNHNY, CDR2 SVGAGI, per germline (reference sequence). The V end lost 6 bases, the J end lost 3 bases, and 11 bases lay between the germline ends. The CDR3 contains 13 residues. The DNA of the CDR3 is TGTGCCAGCAGATTCGGTAGGGACACTGAAGCTTTCTTT. Translation gives CASRFGRDTEAFF.

This clonotype was counted ten times or more. This chain joins TRBV7-2 and TRBJ2-7; 8 positions agree with TRBD2. J gave up 1 base and V 1 base, and 3 bases lay outside the gene matches. This CDR3 is 15 amino acids long. CDR1 is SGHTA and CDR2 is FQGNSA in the germline V gene. CDR3 in amino acids: CASSLGLAFSYEQYF. CDR3 nucleotide sequence: TGTGCCAGCAGCTTAGGACTAGCGTTTTCCTACGAGCAGTACTTC. The full variable domain, with the rest looked up from reference TRBV7-2 and TRBJ2-7, is GAGVSQSPSNKVTEKGKDVELRCDPISGHTALYWYRQSLGQGLEFLIYFQGNSAPDKSGLPSDRFSAERTGGSVSTLTIQRTQQEDSAVYLCASSLGLAFSYEQYFGPGTRLTVT.

The J gene is TRBJ2-2, the V gene TRBV4-3; 10 bases align to TRBD2. J was trimmed by 4 bases and V by 1 base; bases with no gene match: 3. The CDR3 covers 16 residues. Germline assignment: CDR1 LGHNA and CDR2 YSLEER. CDR3 amino acids: CASSQGSGRGTGELFF. CDR3 coding DNA: TGCGCCAGCAGCCAAGGGAGCGGGAGGGGCACCGGGGAGCTGTTTTTT.

This chain links TRBV9 with TRBJ1-6; a weak D match, TRBD1 (5 bases). V was trimmed by 0 bases and J by 11 bases, leaving 9 bases between them. The germline gives CDR1 SGDLS, CDR2 YYNGEE. The CDR3 is 13 residues long. The CDR3 region is CASSVGGNPPLHF. CDR3 nucleotides: TGTGCCAGCAGCGTAGGGGGGAATCCACCCCTCCACTTT. The full variable domain, its missing parts supplied by reference TRBV9 and TRBJ1-6, is DSGVTQTPKHLITATGQRVTLRCSPRSGDLSVYWYQQSLDQGLQFLIQYYNGEERAKGNILERFSAQQFPDLHSELNLSSLELGDSALYFCASSVGGNPPLHFGNGTRLTVT.

The gene calls are TRBV10-3 and TRBJ1-1; 10 bases match TRBD1. CDR1 and CDR2 from the germline V gene are ENHRY and SYGVKD. With V trimmed by 4 bases and J by 5 bases, 7 bases remained unmatched. The CDR3 contains 15 residues. CDR3 DNA: TGTGCCATCAGTGGGGACAGGGGATCGAGGACTGAAGCTTTCTTT. Its translation: CAISGDRGSRTEAFF.

In this sample, this clonotype turned up many times. This sequence joins TRBV4-2 and TRBJ2-2, with no clear D. From germline, CDR1 is LGHNA and CDR2 YNFKEQ. This CDR3 region has 16 residues. V shed 3 bases and J shed 1 base, with 12 bases lying between them. As DNA, the CDR3 is TGTGCCAGCAGCCACCGTGCGCTTTTGAACACCGGGGAGCTGTTTTTT. The encoded protein is CASSHRALLNTGELFF.

The gene calls are TRBV28 and TRBJ2-7, with a weak D call TRBD1 (6 bases). V was trimmed by 5 bases and J by 5 bases, leaving 19 bases between them. Germline loops: CDR1 MDHEN, CDR2 SYDVKM. This CDR3 spans 15 amino acids. CDR3 amino acids: CASSLPLTGMNEQYF. The CDR3 DNA is TGTGCCAGCAGTCTCCCTCTCACAGGGATGAACGAGCAGTACTTC.

In its sample, this clonotype was seen a few times. The chain couples TRBV4-2 to TRBJ2-3; 15 bases match TRBD2. V shed 4 bases, J shed 2 bases, and the junction held 7 bases outside the gene matches. The CDR3 covers 18 residues. Germline V lookup: CDR1 LGHNA, CDR2 YNFKEQ. The CDR3 sequence: CASSRTGLAGGLTDTQYF. The CDR3 DNA follows: TGTGCCAGCAGCCGGACGGGACTAGCGGGGGGCCTCACAGATACGCAGTATTTT.

This clonotype was counted between two and nine times. The rearrangement links TRBV12-3 or TRBV12-4 to TRBJ1-1, with 7 bases identical to TRBD1. This CDR3 comprises 13 residues. V was clipped by 4 bases and J by 5 bases; unmatched bases: 4. The CDR3 region is CASSSLRGTEAFF. The CDR3, as DNA: TGTGCCAGCAGTTCCCTCAGGGGGACTGAAGCTTTCTTT.

This clonotype has ten or more counts. This rearrangement joins TRBV6-5 to TRBJ1-5, with TRBD1 as a possible D gene (5 bases). The CDR3 spans 15 residues. Germline V lookup: CDR1 MNHEY, CDR2 SVGAGI. V was trimmed by 5 bases and J by 0 bases, leaving 11 bases between them. The CDR3 sequence: CASSPRQNSNQPQHF. DNA of the CDR3: TGTGCCAGCAGTCCTCGACAGAATAGCAATCAGCCCCAGCATTTT.

This clonotype was recorded a few times. This chain links TRBV4-3 with TRBJ2-3, with D unresolved. Trimming took 1 base from V and 1 from J, leaving 9 bases between them. Germline lookup yields CDR1 LGHNA and CDR2 YSLEER. This CDR3 is built from 15 residues. The CDR3 coding sequence is TGCGCCAGCAGCCAAGTTTATACAGGCACAGATACGCAGTATTTT. Residues: CASSQVYTGTDTQYF.

The chain links TRBV2 to TRBJ2-7, with D perhaps TRBD1 (5 bases). With 8 bases removed from V and 1 base from J, the gap between germline ends came to 12 bases. The CDR3 runs 13 residues. Germline values: CDR1 SNHLY, CDR2 FYNNEI. The CDR3 region is CASLGRQSYEQYF. In DNA, the CDR3 is TGTGCCAGCCTGGGTAGACAGTCCTACGAGCAGTACTTC.

The chain combines TRBV12-3 or TRBV12-4 with TRBJ1-6; possible D gene TRBD1, 5 bases. Trimming left V 0 bases short and J 2 bases short, with 5 bases between. The CDR3 sequence is 15 residues long. This CDR3 reads CASSLAGAYNSPLHF. CDR3 DNA sequence: TGTGCCAGCAGTTTAGCAGGGGCCTATAATTCACCCCTCCACTTT.

This chain uses TRBV10-3 with TRBJ2-3; 12 bases align to TRBD2. V trimming: 6 bases; J trimming: 5 bases; junction bases outside the gene matches: 3. CDR1 is ENHRY, CDR2 SYGVKD, per germline. CDR3 length equals 14 residues. CDR3 amino acids: CAIRPGLAGDTQYF. CDR3 coding DNA: TGTGCCATCAGGCCGGGACTAGCGGGAGATACGCAGTATTTT.

The gene calls are TRBV25-1 and TRBJ2-2; unclear D gene. There are 13 residues in the CDR3. V shed 2 bases and J shed 9 bases, with 10 bases lying between them. Germline loops: CDR1 MGHDK, CDR2 SYGVNS. The CDR3 here is CASSEQHSRELFF. The CDR3, as DNA: TGTGCCAGCAGTGAACAGCACTCTCGGGAGCTGTTTTTT.

This clonotype has a handful of counts. The chain joins TRBV7-2 to TRBJ1-4, with a possible D match to TRBD1 (6 bases). V lost 5 bases and J 6 bases, leaving 10 bases between the germline ends. CDR1 and CDR2 from the germline V gene are SGHTA and FQGNSA. This CDR3 has 13 residues. The CDR3 DNA is TGTGCCAGCAGCCCCAACAGGGATGAAAAACTGTTTTTT. Its translation: CASSPNRDEKLFF. The whole variable domain, filled in from reference TRBV7-2 and TRBJ1-4, reads GAGVSQSPSNKVTEKGKDVELRCDPISGHTALYWYRQSLGQGLEFLIYFQGNSAPDKSGLPSDRFSAERTGGSVSTLTIQRTQQEDSAVYLCASSPNRDEKLFFGSGTQLSVL.